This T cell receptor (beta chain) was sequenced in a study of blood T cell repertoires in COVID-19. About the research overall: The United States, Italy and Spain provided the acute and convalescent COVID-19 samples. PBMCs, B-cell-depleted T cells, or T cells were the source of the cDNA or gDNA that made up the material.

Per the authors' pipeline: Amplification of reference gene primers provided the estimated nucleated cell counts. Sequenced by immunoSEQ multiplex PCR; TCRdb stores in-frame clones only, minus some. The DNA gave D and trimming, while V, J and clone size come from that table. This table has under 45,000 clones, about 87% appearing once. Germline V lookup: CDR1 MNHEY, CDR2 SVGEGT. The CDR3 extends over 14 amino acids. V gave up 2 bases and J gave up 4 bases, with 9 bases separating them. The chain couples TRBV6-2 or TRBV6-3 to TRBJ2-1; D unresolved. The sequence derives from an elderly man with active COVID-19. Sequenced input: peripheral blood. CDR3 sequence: CASSYGGWYNEQFF. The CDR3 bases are TGTGCCAGCAGTTACGGCGGATGGTACAATGAGCAGTTCTTC.